These 10 T cell receptor beta chains were sequenced from one sample in a study of blood T cell repertoires in COVID-19. Libraries were prepared by immunoSEQ multiplex PCR; TCRdb keeps only in-frame clonotypes and omits some of them. Among 300,000 to 400,000 clones listed, about 88% were seen once. Sequenced sample: peripheral blood. The receptors come from a human donor in a cohort sampled during active COVID-19.

CDR3 in amino acids: CASSHSDRSNQPQHF. The CDR3 DNA follows: TGTGCCAGCAGCCATTCGGACAGGAGCAATCAGCCCCAGCATTTT. The chain is built from TRBV4-2 and TRBJ1-5, with 7 bases aligning to TRBD1. V lost 3 bases and J lost 1; bases outside the gene matches: 3. Looked up from germline, CDR1 is LGHNA and CDR2 is YNFKEQ. The CDR3 contains 15 residues.

The CDR3 coding sequence is TGTGCCAGCAGCTCCCATTCCCTGGCGCTGTTTTTT. It specifies CASSSHSLALFF. The chain recombines TRBV11-2 with TRBJ2-2; no reliable D call. The germline V and J ends were trimmed by 4 bases and 13 bases, with 13 bases remaining between them. CDR3 length: 12 amino acids. In germline, CDR1 is SGHAT, CDR2 FQNNGV.

The V gene is TRBV7-6, the J gene TRBJ2-7, with D maybe TRBD2 (6 bases). CDR1 and CDR2 (germline): SGHVS, FNYEAQ. With 0 bases removed from V and 4 bases from J, the gap between germline ends came to 13 bases. This CDR3 comprises 15 residues. DNA for the CDR3: TGTGCCAGCAGCTTAGCATTCGGGAGTCAGTACGAGCAGTACTTC. Translation gives CASSLAFGSQYEQYF.

The V and J genes are TRBV6-1 and TRBJ1-6; tentatively, D is TRBD1 (6 bases). The germline V and J ends were trimmed by 2 bases and 10 bases, with 15 bases remaining between them. The CDR3 is 15 residues long. Per germline, CDR1 MNHNS and CDR2 SASEGT. The CDR3 loop is CASSERAGEGSPLHF. The CDR3, as DNA: TGTGCCAGCAGTGAACGTGCAGGGGAAGGCTCACCCCTCCACTTT.

This clone was seen a single time. The rearrangement uses TRBV4-2 and TRBJ1-5; no firm D call. Trimming left V 1 base short and J 2 bases short, with 3 bases between. The CDR3 covers 13 residues. Germline V gene lookup returns CDR1 LGHNA and CDR2 YNFKEQ. The CDR3 reads CASSQGGNQPQHF. The CDR3 DNA reads as TGTGCCAGCAGCCAAGGCGGCAATCAGCCCCAGCATTTT.

Only one count was recorded for this clone. The rearrangement joins TRBV6-5 to TRBJ1-1; D gene ambiguous. The CDR3 has 13 residues. Trimming cost V 5 bases and J 0 bases, with 7 bases left between them. Looked up from germline, CDR1 is MNHEY and CDR2 is SVGAGI. The chain's CDR3 is CASSNSLNTEAFF. The DNA for the CDR3 is TGTGCCAGCAGTAATAGTCTGAACACTGAAGCTTTCTTT.

This chain uses TRBV7-3 with TRBJ2-3; maybe TRBD1 (5 bases). The germline V gene has CDR1 SGHTA and CDR2 FQGTGA. Trimming cost V 1 base and J 1 base, with 9 bases left between them. This CDR3 has 15 amino acids. CDR3 sequence: CASSLSRQRTDTQYF. CDR3 in DNA: TGTGCCAGCAGCTTAAGCCGACAGCGCACAGATACGCAGTATTTT. Combining the CDR3 with reference TRBV7-3 and TRBJ2-3 gives the whole variable domain GAGVSQTPSNKVTEKGKYVELRCDPISGHTALYWYRQSLGQGPEFLIYFQGTGAADDSGLPNDRFFAVRPEGSVSTLKIQRTERGDSAVYLCASSLSRQRTDTQYFGPGTRLTVL.

The chain combines TRBV15 with TRBJ2-7; TRBD1 matches 8 bases. V trimming: 3 bases; J trimming: 3 bases; junction bases outside the gene matches: 7. The CDR3 covers 15 residues. CDR1 is LNHNV and CDR2 is YYDKDF in the germline V gene (reference sequence). The CDR3 region is CATSRDRASDYEQYF. CDR3 sequence (DNA): TGTGCCACCAGCAGGGACAGGGCATCGGACTACGAGCAGTACTTC.

This chain links TRBV30 with TRBJ1-5; a weak D match, TRBD1 (5 bases). This CDR3 comprises 12 residues. Trimming removed 1 base at V and 4 bases at J, with 5 bases between. Germline CDR1 and CDR2: GTSNPN and SVGIG (reference sequence). In DNA form, the CDR3 reads TGTGCCTGGAGTGCAGGGAATCAGCCCCAGCATTTT. The encoded protein is CAWSAGNQPQHF.

The chain employs TRBV13 and TRBJ1-1; a possible D gene is TRBD1 (5 bases). Germline V gene data show CDR1 as PRHDT and CDR2 as FYEKMQ (reference sequence). Trimming shortened V by 3 bases and J by 1 base, and 6 bases separated the two germline ends. CDR3 size: 13 residues. CDR3 sequence (DNA): TGTGCCAGCAGCTTCAGGGCGAACACTGAAGCTTTCTTT. It encodes CASSFRANTEAFF.